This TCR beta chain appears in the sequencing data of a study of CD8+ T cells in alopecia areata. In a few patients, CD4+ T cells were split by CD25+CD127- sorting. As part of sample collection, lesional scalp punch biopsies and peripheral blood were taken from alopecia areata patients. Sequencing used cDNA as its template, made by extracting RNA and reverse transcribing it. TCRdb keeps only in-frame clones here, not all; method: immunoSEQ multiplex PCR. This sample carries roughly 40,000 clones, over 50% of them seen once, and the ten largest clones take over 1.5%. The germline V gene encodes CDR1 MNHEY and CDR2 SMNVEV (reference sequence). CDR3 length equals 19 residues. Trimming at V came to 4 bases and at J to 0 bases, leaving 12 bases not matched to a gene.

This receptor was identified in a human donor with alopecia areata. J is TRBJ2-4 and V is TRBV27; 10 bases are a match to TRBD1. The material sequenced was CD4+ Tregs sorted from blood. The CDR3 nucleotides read TGTGCCAGCAGTTCCGACCCCCCGGACAGGGGGATAGCCAAAAACATTCAGTACTTC. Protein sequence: CASSSDPPDRGIAKNIQYF.